This TCR beta chain stems from a study of shared clonotypes between healthy human individuals. The CDR3 is made up of 16 amino acids. CDR1 and CDR2 from the germline V gene are SGHRS and YFSETQ. The V and J ends lost 4 bases and 2 bases respectively, with 17 bases between them. A CD45RA-negative memory subset and a CD45RA+ naive subset were separated from the CD4+ cells. TCRdb's copy holds only in-frame clones and misses some; the assay was immunoSEQ multiplex PCR. The sample includes about 2.4 million clones, over 85% seen only once; the top ten take over 0.12%. This chain uses TRBV5-1 with TRBJ2-3, with D possibly being TRBD2 (6 bases). This clonotype originated in a man in his late teens or twenties in good health. The source material was naive CD4+ T cells sorted from blood. Subset given: CD45RA+ positively selected. In nucleotides, the CDR3 is TGCGCCAGCAGCCGGGGGACTTCTCAGACCACAGATACGCAGTATTTT. This encodes CASSRGTSQTTDTQYF.